These T cell receptor beta chains were read from a single sample in a study of T cells after yellow fever vaccination. TCRdb redid the calling of the 5' RACE reads with MiXCR, one entry per CDR3 protein. The table shows 400,000 or so distinct CDR3 sequences, with around 10% occurring only once. Sequenced here: PBMCs, sampled on the day of the first yellow fever vaccination. The receptors were sampled from a young man who received the YFV17D yellow fever vaccine. CDR3s include the opening cysteine and the closing phenylalanine or tryptophan.

V gene,J gene,CDR3 protein
TRBV12-3/TRBV12-4,TRBJ2-2,CASSPQPTGLAGELFF
TRBV20-1,TRBJ1-1,CSAGAGGTEAFF
TRBV7-9,TRBJ1-3,CASSLTGGTGNTIYF
TRBV7-8,TRBJ1-4,CASSLRAPEKLFF
TRBV4-1,TRBJ2-7,CASSRLAGGNYEQYF
TRBV11-2,TRBJ2-7,CASSLSPDHEQYF
TRBV6-2/TRBV6-3,TRBJ1-1,CASSYRTNTEAFF
TRBV12-3/TRBV12-4,TRBJ1-2,CASSNWDRENGYTF
TRBV5-1,TRBJ2-5,CASSLMGGSEETQYF
TRBV20-1,TRBJ2-7,CSASSGGTYEQYF
TRBV5-1,TRBJ2-6,CASSLDPLGANVLTF
TRBV6-1,TRBJ1-6,CASRAGGHSPLHF
TRBV5-1,TRBJ1-1,CASSPQGGGDTEAFF
TRBV2,TRBJ2-1,CASSEWVNEQFF
TRBV4-1,TRBJ1-1,CASSHQRMRTEAFF
TRBV15,TRBJ1-2,CATSTQGEANYGYTF
TRBV7-2,TRBJ1-5,CASSSTVSNQPQHF
TRBV7-2,TRBJ1-2,CASSGQGGNYGYTF
TRBV5-1,TRBJ2-3,CASSSGRATDTQYF
TRBV19,TRBJ1-5,CASSMGNGNQPQHF
TRBV7-3,TRBJ1-2,CASSFLGGYGYTF
TRBV15,TRBJ1-1,CATSRDGTGGGTEAFF